The 15 T cell receptor beta chains below were found in one sample sequenced in a study of Ad26.COV2.S vaccination and SARS-CoV-2 variants. Treatment here: 19 received Ad26.COV2.S at low or high dose, single or two shots; 5 received placebo; per-sample allocation not given. Sample collection was performed on day 63 after the first vaccine or placebo injection. Data came from immunoSEQ multiplex PCR; TCRdb stores just in-frame clones and leaves some out. Of roughly 350,000 clones in the sample, 65% to 90% were seen once. The specimen comprised peripheral blood, sampled in a trial of Ad26.COV2.S vaccine versus placebo. The receptors were gathered from a person between 18 and 59 years old who received the Ad26.COV2.S COVID-19 vaccine or a placebo.

This clone has more than one count but fewer than ten. This chain uses TRBV19 with TRBJ1-1; D not resolved. The V and J ends lost 8 bases and 5 bases respectively, with 18 bases between them. The CDR3 is 14 residues long. CDR1 and CDR2 from the germline V gene are LNHDA and SQIVND (reference sequence). The CDR3 reads CASAPGRWKTEAFF. Written as DNA, the CDR3 is TGTGCCAGTGCCCCCGGACGGTGGAAGACTGAAGCTTTCTTT.

Only one count was recorded for this clone. The chain has TRBV5-8 and TRBJ2-5; D gene ambiguous. Trimming shortened V by 1 base and J by 4 bases, and 14 bases separated the two germline ends. Germline CDR1 is SGHTS and CDR2 is YDEGEE. The CDR3 is 15 residues long. This CDR3 reads CASSLSILVVETQYF. CDR3 sequence (DNA): TGTGCCAGCAGCTTGTCCATTCTGGTTGTAGAGACCCAGTACTTC.

This chain joins TRBV3-1 (or the pseudogene TRBV3-2) and TRBJ1-5, with D unclear. Trimming stripped 2 bases from V and 0 bases from J, with 8 bases between. The CDR3 runs 15 residues. Germline values: CDR1 LGHDT, CDR2 YNNKEL (reference sequence). In nucleotides, the CDR3 is TGTGCCAGCAGCCAACTTGCGGGTAGCAATCAGCCCCAGCATTTT. Protein sequence: CASSQLAGSNQPQHF.

The chain employs TRBV18 and TRBJ2-1; D might be TRBD2 (6 bases). Between the trimmed V and J ends, which lost 3 bases and 0 bases, there was a span of 9 bases. The germline CDR1 and CDR2 sequences are KGHSH and LQKENI. CDR3 length: 15 amino acids. Here the CDR3 DNA reads TGTGCCAGCTCACCGGAGCGGGTCTCCTACAATGAGCAGTTCTTC. Protein sequence: CASSPERVSYNEQFF. Variable domain in full (rest from reference TRBV18 and TRBJ2-1): NAGVMQNPRHLVRRRGQEARLRCSPMKGHSHVYWYRQLPEEGLKFMVYLQKENIIDESGMPKERFSAEFPKEGPSILRIQQVVRGDSAAYFCASSPERVSYNEQFFGPGTRLTVL.

The chain is built from TRBV7-9 and TRBJ1-2; TRBD1 matches 7 bases. The V gene end was trimmed by 5 bases and the J gene end by 3 bases; junction bases not matched to a gene: 6. This CDR3 has 14 residues. In germline, CDR1 is SEHNR, CDR2 FQNEAQ (reference sequence). CDR3 in amino acids: CASSKAGTDYGYTF. DNA of the CDR3: TGTGCCAGCAGCAAAGCCGGGACAGACTATGGCTACACCTTC.

The chain recombines TRBV10-1 with TRBJ2-2; TRBD1 matches 7 bases. Looked up from germline, CDR1 is WNHNN and CDR2 is SYGVQD (reference sequence). With V trimmed by 6 bases and J by 3 bases, 1 base remained unmatched. This CDR3 spans 13 amino acids. For the CDR3, the DNA is TGCGCCAGCAGGGGACAGCACACCGGGGAGCTGTTTTTT. Translated: CASRGQHTGELFF.

The chain recombines TRBV19 with TRBJ1-1; unclear D gene. The CDR3 contains 12 residues. V was cut by 1 base and J by 6 bases, with 6 bases left in between. The germline gives CDR1 LNHDA, CDR2 SQIVND (reference sequence). This chain's CDR3 is CASSIGDSEAFF. The DNA of the CDR3 is TGTGCCAGTAGTATAGGGGATTCTGAAGCTTTCTTT. Full variable domain (remainder filled in from reference TRBV19 and TRBJ1-1): DGGITQSPKYLFRKEGQNVTLSCEQNLNHDAMYWYRQDPGQGLRLIYYSQIVNDFQKGDIAEGYSVSREKKESFPLTVTSAQKNPTAFYLCASSIGDSEAFFGQGTRLTVV.

The chain links TRBV28 to TRBJ2-3; D might be TRBD1 (5 bases). The V gene lost 3 bases and the J gene lost 4 bases, with 11 bases spanning the gap. The CDR3 spans 14 residues. The germline gives CDR1 MDHEN, CDR2 SYDVKM. The CDR3: CASSFGQGPDTQYF. The CDR3 nucleotides read TGTGCCAGCAGTTTTGGGCAGGGCCCAGATACGCAGTATTTT.

The J gene is TRBJ1-1, the V gene TRBV7-8, with TRBD1 matching 8 bases. This CDR3 has 13 residues. The V gene end was trimmed by 6 bases and the J gene end by 10 bases; junction bases not matched to a gene: 10. The V gene's germline CDR1 is SGHVS and CDR2 FQNEAQ. The CDR3 DNA reads TGTGCCAGCAGGTTATGGACAGGACAGGGAGCTTTCTTT. Translation: CASRLWTGQGAFF.

V is TRBV6-1 and J is TRBJ2-3; tentatively, D is TRBD1 or TRBD2 (5 bases each). Per germline, CDR1 MNHNS and CDR2 SASEGT. The CDR3 length is 16 residues. V was pared by 4 bases and J by 4 bases, with 18 bases between. CDR3 nucleotides: TGTGCCAGCAGTGGCCGGGACCTCTACGACCCAGATACGCAGTATTTT. It is translated as CASSGRDLYDPDTQYF.

The CDR3 protein is CASSLAGLDPDTQYF. The CDR3 DNA is TGTGCCAGCAGCTTAGCGGGACTAGATCCAGATACGCAGTATTTT. The chain combines TRBV7-2 with TRBJ2-3; 8 bases align to TRBD2. CDR3 length equals 15 residues. The germline gives CDR1 SGHTA, CDR2 FQGNSA. V dropped 0 bases and J dropped 4; count of bases not matched to a gene: 3.

The chain uses TRBV6-5 and TRBJ2-5; TRBD2 matches at 9 bases. CDR1 and CDR2 from the germline V gene are MNHEY and SVGAGI. V shed 11 bases and J 5 bases; nucleotides not matched to a gene: 12. The CDR3 spans 14 residues. In DNA form, the CDR3 reads TGTGCCTCCAAGCCCCTGCTAGCGGGGGAGACCCAGTACTTC. Amino acid sequence: CASKPLLAGETQYF.

The chain joins TRBV4-3 to TRBJ2-1; 11 bases match TRBD2. Looked up from germline, CDR1 is LGHNA and CDR2 is YSLEER. The junction had 2 bases not matched to a gene; V was cut back by 3 bases and J by 1 base. The CDR3 extends over 16 amino acids. Written as DNA, the CDR3 is TGCGCCAGCAGCCACCTAGCGGGAGGATCCTACAATGAGCAGTTCTTC. It translates to CASSHLAGGSYNEQFF.

The rearrangement links TRBV24-1 to TRBJ2-2; TRBD1 is a possible D gene (5 bases). The germline V and J ends were trimmed by 1 base and 5 bases, with 13 bases remaining between them. The CDR3 runs to 16 residues. Germline lookup yields CDR1 KGHDR and CDR2 SFDVKD. The chain's CDR3 is CATSDLGQGKTGELFF. The DNA for the CDR3 is TGTGCCACCAGTGATTTAGGGCAGGGTAAGACCGGGGAGCTGTTTTTT.

The sample holds a few counts of this clone. The chain has TRBV28 and TRBJ1-2, with a tentative D call TRBD1 (5 bases). The V gene's germline CDR1 is MDHEN and CDR2 SYDVKM. CDR3 length equals 16 residues. The V gene lost 7 bases and the J gene lost 0 bases, with 18 bases spanning the gap. The CDR3 DNA follows: TGTGCCAGCATGGGGGGGGGAGGAAATACTAACTATGGCTACACCTTC. Its translation: CASMGGGGNTNYGYTF.